This T cell receptor (beta chain) was profiled in a study of T-cell memory formation after mild COVID-19. Study as a whole: TCR clusters mostly belonged to single donors.

Study-level points and caveats: Later expanders leaned CD4+, whereas day 15 to 85 contracting clones were balanced CD4/CD8.

This clonotype was observed a few times. Its specificity is not known. V shed 2 bases and J shed 5 bases, with 9 bases lying between them. The CDR3 has 13 residues. Germline V gene lookup returns CDR1 SGHTA and CDR2 FQGNSA. A 5'RACE reaction primed in the constant segment made cDNA libraries of TCR alpha and TCR beta, and these carried sample barcodes and UMIs. TCRdb called the 5' RACE reads again in MiXCR, with one record for every CDR3 protein. The data show roughly 250,000 distinct CDR3 sequences, with roughly 17% seen just once and around 3.8% held by the top ten. Sequencing was performed on PBMCs or a T cell subset sorted from them (not recorded which). The receptor was isolated from a young man who had mild COVID-19 (a few samples of this study predate the infection). Cell type and time point are not known. The chain combines TRBV7-2 with TRBJ2-5; a weak D match, TRBD1 (6 bases). The CDR3 spells CASSLWTEETQYF. The CDR3 bases are TGTGCCAGCAGCTTATGGACAGAGGAGACCCAGTACTTC.